The sample holds many counts of the clone carrying this T cell receptor beta chain. Stated time point: sample taken at primary tumor resection. TCRs were sequenced from unsorted whole RNA of tumor, nontumor lung or PBMC. TCRdb ran MiXCR on the 5' RACE reads and lists one entry per CDR3 protein. Of some 70,000 distinct CDR3 sequences detected, about an eighth appear once; the ten largest clones hold approximately 7.2%. This sample is part of a study of spatial heterogeneity in lung cancer. The TCR originated in a male donor with early-stage non-small cell lung cancer. Sequenced here: PBMCs, sampled at surgery.

In DNA, the CDR3 is TGTGCCAGCAGCTTCCCCCTTAGTCTAGGGTACCAAGAGACCCAGTACTTC. The encoded protein is CASSFPLSLGYQETQYF. The gene calls are TRBV11-2 and TRBJ2-5; no firm D call. Germline CDR1 and CDR2: SGHAT and FQNNGV. This CDR3 is 17 amino acids long. Between the trimmed V and J ends, which lost 3 bases and 0 bases, there was a span of 17 bases.